Presented here are 17 T cell receptor beta chains from one specimen sequenced in a study of T cell responses to AZD1222 COVID-19 vaccine. This table comes from immunoSEQ multiplex PCR, and its TCRdb copy is limited to in-frame clones, with some not included. The sample consists of 150,000 to 200,000 clones, about nine tenths of them appearing once. The material sequenced was peripheral blood, taken 28 days after the second AZD1222 dose. Source of these receptors: an adult who received the AZD1222 COVID-19 vaccine.

The rearrangement joins TRBV28 to TRBJ2-7; D possibly corresponds to TRBD1 (5 bases). V dropped 3 bases and J dropped 3 bases, with 15 bases sitting between them. This CDR3 is built from 15 residues. Germline V gene sequence: CDR1 MDHEN, CDR2 SYDVKM. The CDR3 DNA sequence: TGTGCCAGCAGTTTCTCGCAGGGTCCACACTACGAGCAGTACTTC. Encoded protein: CASSFSQGPHYEQYF.

The V gene is TRBV5-4, the J gene TRBJ1-2, with D hard to call. This CDR3 has 15 residues. The germline CDR1 and CDR2 sequences are SGHNT and YYREEE (reference sequence). Trimming cost V 0 bases and J 4 bases, with 13 bases left between them. CDR3 nucleotide sequence: TGTGCCAGCAGCTTGGAATTTAGGGCTGGCTATGGCTACACCTTC. Residues: CASSLEFRAGYGYTF.

The chain is built from TRBV6-1 and TRBJ2-1; D is undetermined. The germline V gene has CDR1 MNHNS and CDR2 SASEGT. This CDR3 contains 15 residues. V was clipped by 1 base and J by 0 bases, with 7 bases between them. Here the CDR3 reads CASSEVGSSYNEQFF. CDR3 DNA sequence: TGTGCCAGCAGTGAAGTCGGAAGCTCCTACAATGAGCAGTTCTTC.

This chain links TRBV6-1 with TRBJ1-6; D is unresolved. V was trimmed by 1 base and J by 9 bases, leaving 10 bases between them. Per germline, CDR1 MNHNS and CDR2 SASEGT. This CDR3 has 14 residues. The chain's CDR3 is CASSEGDVPSPLHF. In DNA form, the CDR3 reads TGTGCCAGCAGTGAAGGGGATGTACCTTCACCCCTCCACTTT.

The chain combines TRBV19 with TRBJ2-7; TRBD1 aligns across 12 bases. CDR3 length: 16 residues. Per germline, CDR1 LNHDA and CDR2 SQIVND (reference sequence). V dropped 3 bases and J dropped 0; count of bases not matched to a gene: 3. CDR3 DNA: TGTGCCAGTAGTATCCAGGGACAGGGGGCCTCCTACGAGCAGTACTTC. The encoded protein is CASSIQGQGASYEQYF.

Turning to this clone: The same CDR3 can be traced to other DNA sequences in this sample. The rearrangement uses TRBV28 and TRBJ1-2; maybe TRBD1 (5 bases). This CDR3 comprises 13 residues. Trimming shortened V by 2 bases and J by 3 bases, and 7 bases separated the two germline ends. The germline gives CDR1 MDHEN, CDR2 SYDVKM. This CDR3 reads CASSLTGYYGYTF. In DNA form, the CDR3 reads TGTGCCAGCAGTTTAACAGGCTACTATGGCTACACCTTC.

The chain has TRBV28 and TRBJ1-4; D remains unclear. In germline, CDR1 is MDHEN, CDR2 SYDVKM. The V end was cut by 3 bases, the J end by 4 bases, with 12 bases between. The CDR3 spans 15 residues. CDR3 sequence reads: CASSFVGKYNEKLFF. CDR3 coding DNA: TGTGCCAGCAGTTTTGTGGGGAAGTATAATGAAAAACTGTTTTTT.

CDR3 residues: CASSPTSGGGGSPLHF. CDR3 DNA: TGTGCCAGCAGCCCTACCTCAGGAGGGGGCGGTTCACCCCTCCACTTT. The V call is TRBV3-1 (or the pseudogene TRBV3-2), the J call TRBJ1-6, with 7 nucleotides matching TRBD1. The CDR3 contains 16 residues. The V and J ends lost 4 bases and 9 bases, in that order; junction bases with no gene match: 12. Per the germline V gene, CDR1 is LGHDT and CDR2 is YNNKEL (reference sequence).

The genes are TRBV3-1 (or the pseudogene TRBV3-2) and TRBJ2-1; either TRBD1 or TRBD2 may fit D (6 bases each). Germline CDR1 reads LGHDT; CDR2 reads YNNKEL (reference sequence). V lost 3 bases to trimming and J lost 9 bases, with 15 bases between them. The CDR3 runs 14 residues. CDR3 in amino acids: CASSQQGPGAEQFF. CDR3 bases: TGTGCCAGCAGCCAGCAGGGGCCGGGGGCTGAGCAGTTCTTC.

This clone was seen a few times. This chain uses TRBV3-1 (or the pseudogene TRBV3-2) with TRBJ2-2; 7 bases match TRBD1. Germline-derived CDR1 and CDR2 are LGHDT and YNNKEL (reference sequence). The CDR3 has 17 amino acids. V shed 3 bases, J shed 1 base, and the junction held 8 bases outside the gene matches. The CDR3 loop reads CASSQGSTGVNTGELFF. CDR3 bases: TGTGCCAGCAGCCAGGGGTCCACAGGGGTGAACACCGGGGAGCTGTTTTTT.

J is TRBJ2-1 and V is TRBV5-6, with D unresolved. The CDR3 spans 13 residues. V gave up 5 bases and J gave up 2 bases, with 8 bases separating them. Germline values: CDR1 SGHDT, CDR2 YYEEEE. The CDR3 region is CASRLGAYNEQFF. In nucleotides, the CDR3 is TGTGCCAGCAGACTTGGCGCCTACAATGAGCAGTTCTTC.

V usage is TRBV9 and J usage is TRBJ2-1; maybe TRBD2 (6 bases). Looked up from germline, CDR1 is SGDLS and CDR2 is YYNGEE. V lost 0 bases and J lost 10, with 17 bases in between. The CDR3 extends over 15 amino acids. The DNA of the CDR3 is TGTGCCAGCAGCGTAGCTACCGGGAGCGCGTGGGAGCAGTTCTTC. It codes for CASSVATGSAWEQFF. Full variable domain (outside the CDR3, taken from reference TRBV9 and TRBJ2-1): DSGVTQTPKHLITATGQRVTLRCSPRSGDLSVYWYQQSLDQGLQFLIQYYNGEERAKGNILERFSAQQFPDLHSELNLSSLELGDSALYFCASSVATGSAWEQFFGPGTRLTVL.

The V and J genes are TRBV27 and TRBJ1-5, with D tentatively TRBD1 (6 bases). Germline-derived CDR1 and CDR2 are MNHEY and SMNVEV (reference sequence). Deletions cut 0 bases from V and 3 bases from J, with 12 bases between. The CDR3 loop spans 16 amino acids. CDR3 in DNA: TGTGCCAGCAGTTTATCAGTGAGGGGGGACAATCAGCCCCAGCATTTT. Protein sequence: CASSLSVRGDNQPQHF.

The rearrangement links TRBV6-2 or TRBV6-3 to TRBJ2-1; 10 bases are a match to TRBD1. This CDR3 has 15 residues. From germline, CDR1 is MNHEY and CDR2 SVGEGT. Losses at the gene ends were 5 bases for V and 9 bases for J; bases not matched to a gene: 10. CDR3 sequence (DNA): TGTGCCAGCAGTGCCCCCGGGACAGGGGTAGGTGAGCAGTTCTTC. The encoded protein is CASSAPGTGVGEQFF.

This chain uses TRBV6-2 or TRBV6-3 with TRBJ2-7, with 10 nucleotides matching TRBD1. In germline, CDR1 is MNHEY, CDR2 SVGEGT. CDR3 size: 16 residues. Trimming cost V 5 bases and J 4 bases; bases outside gene matches: 11. The DNA of the CDR3 is TGTGCCAGCAGTCGAACGACAGGGGGCGCGGGGTACGAGCAGTACTTC. Translation gives CASSRTTGGAGYEQYF.

V and J are TRBV5-1 and TRBJ2-7, with 8 bases lining up with TRBD1. Losses at the gene ends were 4 bases for V and 0 bases for J; bases not matched to a gene: 6. The CDR3 runs to 15 residues. Germline V gives CDR1 SGHRS, CDR2 YFSETQ. In DNA form, the CDR3 reads TGCGCCAGCAGCGGCGGACAGGGAGCCTCCTACGAGCAGTACTTC. Protein product: CASSGGQGASYEQYF.

The table lists this clone with a count of one. J is TRBJ1-2 and V is TRBV5-8, with TRBD1 identical over 9 bases. This CDR3 contains 15 residues. Looked up from germline, CDR1 is SGHTS and CDR2 is YDEGEE. Trimming took 0 bases from V and 8 from J; bases not matched to a gene: 8. In nucleotides, the CDR3 is TGTGCCAGCAGCTTGGCCGGGACAGGGTCCCTCGGCTACACCTTC. It codes for CASSLAGTGSLGYTF.